The rows below give T cell receptor beta chains drawn from one sample of a study of T cell responses to AZD1222 COVID-19 vaccine. Here immunoSEQ multiplex PCR was the method, and the copy in TCRdb shows in-frame clones only, minus some. The sample holds about 150,000 clones, around 95% seen once. Sequences were derived from peripheral blood, sampled on day 0 of AZD1222 vaccination. All receptors come from an adult in good health. Each CDR3 is given with its conserved first and last residue. Fields, in order: clone size, D gene, V gene, J gene, CDR3 DNA, CDR3 protein. A D gene is named only where the DNA matches it firmly. Clone size appears in some rows only: once, few, many, or a class for an expanded clone.

>NA|NA|TRBV5-4|TRBJ1-5
TGTGCCAGCAGCTTGGATCTAGGCCAAATACAGCCCCAGCATTTT
CASSLDLGQIQPQHF
>NA|TRBD1|TRBV6-1|TRBJ1-5
TGTGCCAGCAGTGTTGGGACAGGGGGCGATCCTGCGCCCCAGCATTTT
CASSVGTGGDPAPQHF
>NA|NA|TRBV2|TRBJ1-3
TGTGCCAGCAGGCGCGGGGCAGACTCTGGAAACACCATATATTTT
CASRRGADSGNTIYF
>once|TRBD1|TRBV2|TRBJ1-6
TGTGCCAGCAAGGGACAGGGAGACTTCTCACCCCTCCACTTT
CASKGQGDFSPLHF
>NA|NA|TRBV7-8|TRBJ2-1
TGTGCCAGCAGCCGAGCCGGGAGTTACAATGAGCAGTTCTTC
CASSRAGSYNEQFF
>NA|NA|TRBV4-1|TRBJ1-5
TGCGCCAGCAGTCTAGGGGCTGCCACCACCCAGTCCCAGCATTTT
CASSLGAATTQSQHF
>NA|TRBD1|TRBV30|TRBJ2-5
TGTGCCTGGAGTGTGGGACAGATCGAGACCCAGTACTTC
CAWSVGQIETQYF
>NA|NA|TRBV6-5|TRBJ2-1
TGTGCCAGCGGCTTAGGAAATGAGCAGTTCTTC
CASGLGNEQFF
>NA|TRBD1|TRBV12-5|TRBJ1-3
TGTGCTAGTGGTTTGGTAACAGGGGGCGCGGACACCATATATTTT
CASGLVTGGADTIYF
>NA|TRBD1|TRBV5-1|TRBJ1-1
TGCGCCAGCAGCTTATTGCAGGGGGCCGGGATGAACACTGAAGCTTTCTTT
CASSLLQGAGMNTEAFF
>NA|TRBD2|TRBV28|TRBJ2-3
TGTGCCAGCAGCGGCGGGGGGGGCACAGATACGCAGTATTTT
CASSGGGGTDTQYF
>NA|TRBD2|TRBV27|TRBJ2-1
TGTGCCAGCAGTTTATCGGAGGGGACTAGCGTCGCCAATGAGCAGTTCTTC
CASSLSEGTSVANEQFF
>NA|NA|TRBV24-1|TRBJ2-3
TGTGCCACCGCCGATAGGTCCACAGATACGCAGTATTTT
CATADRSTDTQYF
>NA|NA|TRBV4-3|TRBJ2-2
TGCGCCAGCAGCCAAGAGGGACATTCAACCGGGGAGCTGTTTTTT
CASSQEGHSTGELFF
>NA|NA|TRBV9|TRBJ1-5
TGTGCCAGCAGCGTAGGCCCGGACGGGGGCAATCAGCCCCAGCATTTT
CASSVGPDGGNQPQHF
>NA|TRBD1|TRBV28|TRBJ1-5
TGTGCCAGCAGGCCGCGAGGACAGGGGGATCAGCCCCAGCATTTT
CASRPRGQGDQPQHF
>once|NA|TRBV7-9|TRBJ1-3
TGTGCCAGCAGCCACAGACAGGTCTCTGGAAACACCATATATTTT
CASSHRQVSGNTIYF
>NA|NA|TRBV18|TRBJ2-3
TGTGCCAGCTCACCAGGTTATAGTCGGAGCACAGATACGCAGTATTTT
CASSPGYSRSTDTQYF
>NA|NA|TRBV7-6|TRBJ2-3
TGTGCCAGCGGCAGAAGCACAGATACGCAGTATTTT
CASGRSTDTQYF
>NA|TRBD2|TRBV5-4|TRBJ2-3
TGTGCCAGCAGCTCCCTCCTGGGACTAGCGGGGCCCGATACGCAGTATTTT
CASSSLLGLAGPDTQYF
>NA|TRBD1|TRBV29-1|TRBJ1-1
TGCAGCAGTCCTTCTCCGGGACAGGGGGCGGTGTACACTGAAGCTTTCTTT
CSSPSPGQGAVYTEAFF
>NA|TRBD1|TRBV28|TRBJ2-3
TGTGCCAGCACCCTGGACAGGAGGAGGGATACGCAGTATTTT
CASTLDRRRDTQYF
>NA|TRBD1|TRBV27|TRBJ1-1
TGTGCCAGCAGTCAGACAGGGTTGGGGGAAGCTTTCTTT
CASSQTGLGEAFF
>NA|TRBD2|TRBV7-9|TRBJ2-1
TGTGCCAGCAGCTTAGGGACTAGCTACAATGAGCAGTTCTTC
CASSLGTSYNEQFF
>NA|NA|TRBV6-5|TRBJ2-2
TGTGCCAGCAGTTATTCTAACACCGGGGAGCTGTTTTTT
CASSYSNTGELFF
>NA|TRBD1|TRBV7-9|TRBJ1-1
TGTGCCAGCAGCTCCTGGGACAGGCTGGGCACTGAAGCTTTCTTT
CASSSWDRLGTEAFF
>NA|NA|TRBV12-3/TRBV12-4|TRBJ1-2
TGTGCCAGCGCATACCCCCACTATGGCTACACCTTC
CASAYPHYGYTF
>NA|NA|TRBV27|TRBJ1-2
TGTGCCAGCAGTCGAGGTACAGGGCCGGGCTATGGCTACACCTTC
CASSRGTGPGYGYTF
>NA|NA|TRBV5-4|TRBJ1-1
TGTGCCAGCAGCCCGCTTGCCGGGGGTGGCACTGAAGCTTTCTTT
CASSPLAGGGTEAFF
>NA|TRBD1|TRBV29-1|TRBJ1-2
TGCAGCGTTGCACAGGACAGGGCCACTACCTTC
CSVAQDRATTF
>NA|NA|TRBV20-1|TRBJ1-6
TGCAGTGCTAGTGGCAGGCCAACAAGGCCCCTAGAATCACCCCTCCACTTT
CSASGRPTRPLESPLHF
>NA|NA|TRBV9|TRBJ2-5
TGTGCCAGCAGCGTAGCCCCACCCGGGGCAGGACAAGAGACCCAGTACTTC
CASSVAPPGAGQETQYF
>NA|NA|TRBV27|TRBJ1-2
TGTGCCAGCAGTCCCCGGCCCCTAGGGATTAACTATGGCTACACCTTC
CASSPRPLGINYGYTF
>NA|NA|TRBV28|TRBJ2-2
TGTGCCAGCAGCCCGGGGACAGGGGAGCTGTTTTTT
CASSPGTGELFF
>NA|TRBD1|TRBV6-5|TRBJ2-5
TGTGCCAGCAGGAGGGGGCGAGAGACCCAGTACTTC
CASRRGRETQYF
>NA|NA|TRBV19|TRBJ1-2
TGTGCCAGTAGTATAGCCTACGGGAGGGCGTTAAATGGCTACACCTTC
CASSIAYGRALNGYTF
>NA|TRBD1|TRBV18|TRBJ1-3
TGTGCCAGCTCACCGGGGACAGACCCGGGAAACACCATATATTTT
CASSPGTDPGNTIYF
>NA|NA|TRBV2|TRBJ2-4
TGTGCCAGCAGTGGAGGGGCCTTAACCAAAAACATTCAGTACTTC
CASSGGALTKNIQYF
>NA|NA|TRBV9|TRBJ2-2
TGTGCCAGCAGCGGGAACTTCCCGAACACCGGGGAGCTGTTTTTT
CASSGNFPNTGELFF
>NA|NA|TRBV29-1|TRBJ1-2
TGCAGCGGGTTGGGGACTAACTATGGCTACACCTTC
CSGLGTNYGYTF
>NA|TRBD1|TRBV29-1|TRBJ2-2
TGCAGCGTTCGACAGGGTTGGACCGGGGAGCTGTTTTTT
CSVRQGWTGELFF
>NA|NA|TRBV5-1|TRBJ1-1
TGCGCCAGCAGCTTGTTCTCAGAGGGGAACACTGAAGCTTTCTTT
CASSLFSEGNTEAFF
>NA|NA|TRBV7-6|TRBJ1-4
TGTGCCAGCAGCTCCCGGGGAGGGGAAAAACTGTTTTTT
CASSSRGGEKLFF
>once|NA|TRBV19|TRBJ1-1
TGTGCCAGTAGACATCACGACGGTGGTAGGACTGAAGCTTTCTTT
CASRHHDGGRTEAFF
>NA|NA|TRBV18|TRBJ2-3
TGTGCCAGCTCACCACCAGGACTAGATACGCAGTATTTT
CASSPPGLDTQYF